A single sample is the source of the 29 T cell receptor beta chains below, sequenced in a study of patients and donors after allogeneic stem cell transplantation. From the RT-PCR reads, TCRdb called clonotypes with MiXCR, one entry per CDR3 protein. The top ten hold more than 9% of the sample, which has approximately 250,000 distinct CDR3 sequences, 13% to 15% seen once. The sequencing input was blood, either unsorted or a sorted T cell fraction (not recorded which). These receptors all come from a human donor who was either an allogeneic HSCT recipient or a stem cell or donor lymphocyte infusion donor (not recorded which). It is not recorded whose cells these are; they may come from a transplant donor.

The table lists this clonotype with many counts. This chain connects TRBV30 to TRBJ1-4; D is unclear. Trimming stripped 2 bases from V and 8 bases from J, with 24 bases between. Germline loops: CDR1 GTSNPN, CDR2 SVGIG (reference sequence). CDR3 length: 17 amino acids. The CDR3 region has the DNA TGTGCCTGGAGTCGAACCGAAACGGACGGGATGGGGGAAAAACTGTTTTTT. Protein sequence: CAWSRTETDGMGEKLFF.

This clonotype was observed at least ten times. The chain links TRBV5-5 to TRBJ2-5, with a possible D match to TRBD1 (6 bases). Trimming took off 4 bases at V and 4 bases at J, with 17 bases between the two ends. The CDR3 spans 15 residues. Germline CDR1 reads SGHKS; CDR2 reads YYEKEE (reference sequence). CDR3 sequence: CASSLRDTSVETQYF. DNA for the CDR3: TGTGCCAGCAGCCTCCGGGACACCTCGGTAGAGACCCAGTACTTC.

The chain combines TRBV7-2 with TRBJ1-2, with unresolved D. This CDR3 is built from 14 residues. The germline gives CDR1 SGHTA, CDR2 FQGNSA. V was cut by 2 bases and J by 2 bases, with 9 bases left in between. The CDR3 DNA reads as TGTGCCAGCAGCTTAAGCAGGTTAAACTATGGCTACACCTTC. It encodes CASSLSRLNYGYTF.

The chain's CDR3 is CSARVDGRMNTEAFF. The CDR3 region has the DNA TGCAGTGCTAGAGTCGACGGAAGAATGAACACTGAAGCTTTCTTT. V gene TRBV20-1 combines with J gene TRBJ1-1; no clear D gene. Per the germline V gene, CDR1 is DFQATT and CDR2 is SNEGSKA (reference sequence). The ends were cut back, 1 base at V and 0 bases at J, with 12 bases in the middle. The CDR3 covers 15 residues.

The rearrangement uses TRBV20-1 and TRBJ1-5, with 10 bases identical to TRBD1. The germline CDR1 and CDR2 sequences are DFQATT and SNEGSKA (reference sequence). CDR3 length: 15 residues. Germline trimming cut 3 bases from V and 6 bases from J; bases unmatched to any gene: 8. The CDR3 loop is CSASAGTGASQPQHF. CDR3 nucleotides: TGCAGTGCTAGCGCCGGGACAGGGGCGAGTCAGCCCCAGCATTTT.

This rearrangement joins TRBV2 to TRBJ2-1; 7 bases are shared with TRBD1. With 3 bases clipped from V and 8 bases from J, the junction kept 7 bases outside the gene matches. Germline V gene data show CDR1 as SNHLY and CDR2 as FYNNEI. The CDR3 is made up of 14 amino acids. In nucleotides, the CDR3 is TGTGCCAGCAGTGATGAGGGGGCTGTGGATGAGCAGTTCTTC. Protein product: CASSDEGAVDEQFF.

The CDR3 protein is CASSQGASTDTQYF. The DNA for the CDR3 is TGTGCCAGCAGCCAAGGCGCCAGCACAGATACGCAGTATTTT. The V and J genes are TRBV4-2 and TRBJ2-3; D ambiguous. Germline V CDR1 and CDR2: LGHNA, YNFKEQ. CDR3 length equals 14 residues. V was shortened by 1 base and J by 0 bases, with 5 bases between the two germline ends.

The chain couples TRBV7-2 to TRBJ1-4; D is uncertain. CDR1 is SGHTA and CDR2 is FQGNSA in the germline V gene. V lost 1 base to trimming and J lost 4 bases, with 10 bases between them. This CDR3 is 15 amino acids long. Here the CDR3 reads CASSLVARLNEKLFF. In DNA, the CDR3 is TGTGCCAGCAGCTTAGTCGCTAGGCTTAATGAAAAACTGTTTTTT.

The table lists this clonotype with a few counts. The chain combines TRBV5-4 with TRBJ1-2; D not resolved. The germline V and J ends were trimmed by 5 bases and 4 bases, with 18 bases remaining between them. This CDR3 region has 15 residues. Germline loops: CDR1 SGHNT, CDR2 YYREEE (reference sequence). CDR3 sequence reads: CASSFYLEIGYGYTF. The CDR3, as DNA: TGTGCCAGCAGTTTCTACCTCGAAATTGGCTATGGCTACACCTTC.

For this clonotype: Since the CDR3 does not end with the conserved phenylalanine or tryptophan, this likely comes from a read error. This chain joins TRBV5-1 and TRBJ2-3; perhaps TRBD2 as D (5 bases). In germline, CDR1 is SGHRS, CDR2 YFSETQ. Deletions cut 4 bases from V and 2 bases from J, with 11 bases between. The CDR3 has 14 amino acids. This chain's CDR3 is CASSLTTNTDTQYL. The CDR3 coding sequence is TGCGCCAGCAGCCTGACTACCAACACAGATACGCAGTATCTT.

The table lists this clonotype with many counts. This rearrangement joins TRBV6-1 to TRBJ1-2; tentative D call: TRBD1 (5 bases). The CDR3 loop spans 16 amino acids. Trimming cost V 4 bases and J 3 bases, with 18 bases left between them. Per the germline V gene, CDR1 is MNHNS and CDR2 is SASEGT. The CDR3 loop reads CASSAGRALSDYGYTF. The CDR3, as DNA: TGTGCCAGCAGTGCCGGCAGGGCCTTGAGTGACTATGGCTACACCTTC.

This clonotype was seen many times. V is TRBV20-1 and J is TRBJ2-5, with 8 bases that match TRBD1. The CDR3 is 12 amino acids. Germline CDR1 reads DFQATT; CDR2 reads SNEGSKA (reference sequence). V lost 6 bases, J lost 7 bases, and 7 bases stayed unmatched. CDR3 bases: TGCAGTGCCCCGGACAGGGAGGTGACCCAGTACTTC. Protein sequence: CSAPDREVTQYF.

This clonotype was observed a few times. The V call is TRBV30, the J call TRBJ2-6, with TRBD1 matching over 11 bases. Trimming removed 2 bases from V and 0 bases from J; junction bases left unmatched: 9. This CDR3 has 19 amino acids. Germline V gene data show CDR1 as GTSNPN and CDR2 as SVGIG (reference sequence). As DNA, the CDR3 is TGTGCCTGGAGTAGTGGACAGGGGGCATGGAGCTCTGGGGCCAACGTCCTGACTTTC. Translated: CAWSSGQGAWSSGANVLTF.

The chain couples TRBV7-3 to TRBJ2-1; D is unclear. Per germline, CDR1 SGHTA and CDR2 FQGTGA. This CDR3 comprises 15 residues. The V and J ends lost 4 bases and 4 bases respectively, with 14 bases between them. The chain's CDR3 is CASSWLAGSYNEQFF. The CDR3 DNA reads as TGTGCCAGCAGCTGGTTGGCCGGATCTTACAATGAGCAGTTCTTC.

This clonotype came up a few times. V and J are TRBV6-5 and TRBJ2-1; D remains ambiguous. V was pared by 0 bases and J by 2 bases, with 8 bases between. CDR1 and CDR2 from the germline V gene are MNHEY and SVGAGI. This CDR3 is built from 15 residues. The CDR3 reads CASSYSGQTYNEQFF. The CDR3 DNA is TGTGCCAGCAGTTACTCAGGGCAGACCTACAATGAGCAGTTCTTC.

This clonotype was counted a few times. V is TRBV6-5 and J is TRBJ2-7; a possible D gene is TRBD1 (6 bases). V dropped 4 bases and J dropped 2 bases, with 15 bases sitting between them. The length of the CDR3 is 15 residues. CDR1 and CDR2 (germline): MNHEY, SVGAGI. The CDR3 region is CASSSILGQPYEQYF. The CDR3 DNA reads TGTGCCAGCAGTTCGATACTCGGACAGCCCTACGAGCAGTACTTC.

This clonotype was counted only a few times. This chain joins TRBV14 and TRBJ2-1; TRBD1 aligns across 10 bases. CDR3 length: 16 residues. Germline CDR1 is SGHDN and CDR2 is FVKESK. With 4 bases clipped from V and 4 bases from J, the junction kept 7 bases outside the gene matches. The CDR3 DNA is TGTGCCAGCAGCCCCCCCGGGACAGGGGAATACAATGAGCAGTTCTTC. Amino acids: CASSPPGTGEYNEQFF.

This chain joins TRBV3-1 and TRBJ1-5; 10 nucleotides agree with TRBD1. There are 14 residues in the CDR3. Trimming at V came to 3 bases and at J to 6 bases, leaving 2 bases not matched to a gene. Germline CDR1 LGHDT, CDR2 YNNKEL (reference sequence). The CDR3 loop reads CASSQGTGAQPQHF. Written as DNA, the CDR3 is TGTGCCAGCAGCCAGGGGACAGGGGCTCAGCCCCAGCATTTT.

V usage is TRBV12-3 or TRBV12-4 and J usage is TRBJ2-5, with 8 bases lining up with TRBD2. Trimming took 6 bases from V and 4 from J; bases not matched to a gene: 4. The CDR3 contains 13 residues. The CDR3 protein is CASRIAGPETQYF. In DNA, the CDR3 is TGTGCCAGCAGAATAGCGGGACCAGAGACCCAGTACTTC.

This clonotype has a count of ten or more. The chain uses TRBV12-3 or TRBV12-4 and TRBJ1-5; the match to TRBD1 covers 7 bases. V lost 4 bases, J lost 4 bases, and 7 bases stayed unmatched. CDR3 size: 15 residues. In DNA, the CDR3 is TGTGCCAGCAGTTGGGGGTCACAGGGGAATCAGCCCCAGCATTTT. Translated: CASSWGSQGNQPQHF.

The V call is TRBV10-3, the J call TRBJ2-5; D may be TRBD2 (5 bases). This CDR3 comprises 11 residues. Germline-derived CDR1 and CDR2 are ENHRY and SYGVKD. CDR3 residues: CAARGLETQYF. The CDR3 DNA sequence: TGTGCTGCCCGGGGATTGGAGACCCAGTACTTC.

This clonotype turned up a few times. V is TRBV12-3 or TRBV12-4 and J is TRBJ1-1, with D perhaps matching TRBD1 (6 bases). V shed 6 bases and J shed 5 bases, with 16 bases lying between them. There are 14 residues in the CDR3. In nucleotides, the CDR3 is TGTGCCAGCAGCGTACAGGGTTTTAGTACTGAAGCTTTCTTT. Translating it yields CASSVQGFSTEAFF.

Ten or more counts support this clonotype. The genes are TRBV10-3 and TRBJ2-7; the D gene is possibly TRBD2 (6 bases). The CDR3 sequence is 17 residues long. Between the trimmed V and J ends, which lost 0 bases and 0 bases, there was a span of 15 bases. Germline lookup yields CDR1 ENHRY and CDR2 SYGVKD. CDR3 region: CAISESLVGTGSYEQYF. DNA for the CDR3: TGTGCCATCAGTGAGTCATTAGTCGGGACTGGCTCCTACGAGCAGTACTTC.

This clonotype was picked up many times. This chain uses TRBV20-1 with TRBJ2-1, with 8 nucleotides matching TRBD2. The CDR3 totals 16 residues. CDR1 and CDR2 from the germline V gene are DFQATT and SNEGSKA (reference sequence). The ends lost 0 bases at V and 8 bases at J; junction bases unmatched: 12. CDR3 in DNA: TGCAGTGCTAGAGACCCGGGTTGGACTAGCATCTATGAGCAGTTCTTC. It encodes CSARDPGWTSIYEQFF.

Ten or more counts support this clonotype. This chain links TRBV4-3 with TRBJ1-5; the D gene is possibly TRBD1 (6 bases). CDR1 is LGHNA, CDR2 YSLEER, per germline. Trimming shortened V by 4 bases and J by 9 bases, and 13 bases separated the two germline ends. CDR3 size: 13 residues. The CDR3 DNA reads as TGCGCCAGCAGCCGCGGACAGCGCAGGCCCCAGCATTTT. Amino acids: CASSRGQRRPQHF.

The chain couples TRBV19 to TRBJ1-1; D gene unclear. This CDR3 comprises 13 residues. The V end lost 9 bases, the J end lost 2 bases, and 13 bases lay between the germline ends. The germline V gene has CDR1 LNHDA and CDR2 SQIVND (reference sequence). The CDR3 loop is CASLVAANTEAFF. The CDR3 DNA reads as TGTGCCAGCCTAGTGGCAGCTAACACTGAAGCTTTCTTT.

This clonotype occurred many times. J is TRBJ2-2 and V is TRBV11-2; D is unresolved. V lost 2 bases to trimming and J lost 4 bases, with 8 bases between them. Germline loops: CDR1 SGHAT, CDR2 FQNNGV. The CDR3 extends over 14 amino acids. Here the CDR3 reads CASSLRAGTGELFF. DNA of the CDR3: TGTGCCAGCAGCTTAAGGGCAGGCACCGGGGAGCTGTTTTTT.

This clonotype occurred a few times. V gene TRBV5-5 combines with J gene TRBJ2-5; 9 positions agree with TRBD2. Germline CDR1 reads SGHKS; CDR2 reads YYEKEE (reference sequence). There are 15 residues in the CDR3. Trimming took 4 bases from V and 0 from J; bases not matched to a gene: 4. This chain's CDR3 is CASSRSGGNQETQYF. DNA of the CDR3: TGTGCCAGCAGCAGGAGCGGGGGGAACCAAGAGACCCAGTACTTC.

At least ten counts were recorded for this clonotype. The chain employs TRBV10-3 and TRBJ1-2; 8 bases align to TRBD1. The V segment lost 11 bases and the J segment 6 bases; nucleotides outside the gene matches: 8. Germline CDR1 and CDR2: ENHRY and SYGVKD. This CDR3 has 12 residues. Here the CDR3 reads CASRTGMDGYTF. CDR3 nucleotides: TGTGCCTCTAGGACAGGGATGGATGGCTACACCTTC.